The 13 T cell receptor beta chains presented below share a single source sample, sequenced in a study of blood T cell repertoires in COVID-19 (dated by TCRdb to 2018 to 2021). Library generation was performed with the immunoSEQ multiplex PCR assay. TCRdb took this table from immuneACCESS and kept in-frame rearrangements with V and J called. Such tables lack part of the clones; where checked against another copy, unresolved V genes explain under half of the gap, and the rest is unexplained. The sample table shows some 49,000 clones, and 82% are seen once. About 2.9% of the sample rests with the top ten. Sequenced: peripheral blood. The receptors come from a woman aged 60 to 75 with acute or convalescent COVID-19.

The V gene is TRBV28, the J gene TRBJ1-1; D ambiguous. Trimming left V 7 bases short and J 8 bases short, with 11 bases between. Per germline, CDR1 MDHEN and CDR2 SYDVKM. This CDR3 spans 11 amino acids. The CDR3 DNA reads TGTGCCAGCACGGGGAGGCTGGAAGCTTTCTTT. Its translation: CASTGRLEAFF.

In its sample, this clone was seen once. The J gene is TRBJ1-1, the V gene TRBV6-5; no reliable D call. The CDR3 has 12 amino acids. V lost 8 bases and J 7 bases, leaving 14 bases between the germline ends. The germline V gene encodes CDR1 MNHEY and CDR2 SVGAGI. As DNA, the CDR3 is TGTGCCAGCGGCATTCTTCGAGGTGAAGCTTTCTTT. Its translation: CASGILRGEAFF.

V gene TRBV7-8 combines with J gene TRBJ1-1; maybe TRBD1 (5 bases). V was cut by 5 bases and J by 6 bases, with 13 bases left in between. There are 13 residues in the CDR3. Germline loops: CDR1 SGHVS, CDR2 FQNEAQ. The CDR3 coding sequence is TGTGCCAGCAGCCCGGGGGGGTTCCCTGAAGCTTTCTTT. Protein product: CASSPGGFPEAFF.

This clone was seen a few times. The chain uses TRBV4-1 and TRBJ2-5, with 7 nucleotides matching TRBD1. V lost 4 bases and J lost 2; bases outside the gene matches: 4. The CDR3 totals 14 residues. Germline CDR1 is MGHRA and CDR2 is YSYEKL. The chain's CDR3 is CASSLGTAQETQYF. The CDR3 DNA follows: TGCGCCAGCAGCCTCGGGACAGCTCAAGAGACCCAGTACTTC.

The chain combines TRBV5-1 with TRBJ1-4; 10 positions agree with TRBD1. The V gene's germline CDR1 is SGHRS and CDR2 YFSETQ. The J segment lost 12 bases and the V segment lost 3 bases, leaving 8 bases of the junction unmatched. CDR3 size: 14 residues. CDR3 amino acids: CASSSGTGAWELFF. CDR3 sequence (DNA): TGCGCCAGCAGCTCCGGGACAGGGGCGTGGGAACTGTTTTTT.

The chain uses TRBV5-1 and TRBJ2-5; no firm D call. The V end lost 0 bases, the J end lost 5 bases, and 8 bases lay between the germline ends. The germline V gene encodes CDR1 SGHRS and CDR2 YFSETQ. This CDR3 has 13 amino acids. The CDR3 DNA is TGCGCCAGCAGCTTGGGGCCCGTCGAGACCCAGTACTTC. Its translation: CASSLGPVETQYF.

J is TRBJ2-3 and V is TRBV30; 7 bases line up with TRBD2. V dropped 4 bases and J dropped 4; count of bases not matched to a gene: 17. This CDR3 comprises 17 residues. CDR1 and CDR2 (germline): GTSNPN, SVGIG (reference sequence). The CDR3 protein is CAWNPSRAGVGADTQYF. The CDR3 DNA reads TGTGCCTGGAACCCCTCTCGGGCGGGAGTAGGGGCAGATACGCAGTATTTT.

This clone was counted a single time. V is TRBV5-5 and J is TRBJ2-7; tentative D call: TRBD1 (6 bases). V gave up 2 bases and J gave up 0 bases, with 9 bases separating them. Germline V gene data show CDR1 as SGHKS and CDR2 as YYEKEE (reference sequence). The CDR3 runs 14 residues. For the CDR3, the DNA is TGTGCCAGCAGCTTTTGGGACACCTCCTACGAGCAGTACTTC. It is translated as CASSFWDTSYEQYF.

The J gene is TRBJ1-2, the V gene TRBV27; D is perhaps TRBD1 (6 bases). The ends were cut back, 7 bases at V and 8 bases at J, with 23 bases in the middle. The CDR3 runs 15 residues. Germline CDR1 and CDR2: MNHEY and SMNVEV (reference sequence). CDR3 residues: CASTRGGHNPLGYTF. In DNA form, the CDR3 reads TGTGCCAGCACCCGAGGGGGACACAATCCATTGGGCTACACCTTC.

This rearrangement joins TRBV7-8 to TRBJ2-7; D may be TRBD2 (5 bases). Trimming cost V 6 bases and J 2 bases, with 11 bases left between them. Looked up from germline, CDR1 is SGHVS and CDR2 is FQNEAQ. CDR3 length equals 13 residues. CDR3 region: CASSSAGAYEQYF. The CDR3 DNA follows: TGTGCCAGCAGTTCGGCCGGGGCCTACGAGCAGTACTTC.

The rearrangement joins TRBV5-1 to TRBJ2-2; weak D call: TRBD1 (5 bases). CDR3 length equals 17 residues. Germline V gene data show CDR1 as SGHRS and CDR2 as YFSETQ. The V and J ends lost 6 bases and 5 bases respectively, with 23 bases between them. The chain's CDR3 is CASNSPNQGSQTGELFF. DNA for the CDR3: TGCGCCAGCAATTCCCCGAACCAGGGTTCCCAAACCGGGGAGCTGTTTTTT.

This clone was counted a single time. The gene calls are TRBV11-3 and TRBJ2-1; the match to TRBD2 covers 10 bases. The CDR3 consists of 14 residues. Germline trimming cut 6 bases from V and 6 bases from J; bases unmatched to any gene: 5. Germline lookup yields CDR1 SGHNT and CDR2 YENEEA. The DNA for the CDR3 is TGTGCCAGCAGAATAGCGGGGGGTGTCAATGAGCAGTTCTTC. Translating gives CASRIAGGVNEQFF. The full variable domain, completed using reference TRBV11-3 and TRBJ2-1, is EAGVVQSPRYKIIEKKQPVAFWCNPISGHNTLYWYLQNLGQGPELLIRYENEEAVDDSQLPKDRFSAERLKGVDSTLKIQPAELGDSAVYLCASRIAGGVNEQFFGPGTRLTVL.

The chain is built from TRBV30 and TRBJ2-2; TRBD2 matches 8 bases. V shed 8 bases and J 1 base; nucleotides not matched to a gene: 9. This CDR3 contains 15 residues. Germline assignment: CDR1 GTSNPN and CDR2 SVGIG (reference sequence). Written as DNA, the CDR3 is TGTGCCCGGGAGGGCCGACAGAGGAACACCGGGGAGCTGTTTTTT. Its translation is CAREGRQRNTGELFF.